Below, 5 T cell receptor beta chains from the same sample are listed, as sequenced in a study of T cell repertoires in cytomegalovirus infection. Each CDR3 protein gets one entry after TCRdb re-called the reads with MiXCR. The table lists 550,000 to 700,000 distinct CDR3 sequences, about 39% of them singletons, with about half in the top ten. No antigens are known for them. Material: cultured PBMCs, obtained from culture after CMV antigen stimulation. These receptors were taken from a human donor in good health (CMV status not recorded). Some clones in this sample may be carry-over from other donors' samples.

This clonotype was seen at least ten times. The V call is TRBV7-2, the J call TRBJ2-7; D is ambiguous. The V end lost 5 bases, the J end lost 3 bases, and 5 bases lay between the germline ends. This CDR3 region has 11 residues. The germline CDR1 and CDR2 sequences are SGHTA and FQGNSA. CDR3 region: CASSRDYEQYF. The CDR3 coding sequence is TGTGCCAGCAGCAGAGACTACGAGCAGTACTTC.

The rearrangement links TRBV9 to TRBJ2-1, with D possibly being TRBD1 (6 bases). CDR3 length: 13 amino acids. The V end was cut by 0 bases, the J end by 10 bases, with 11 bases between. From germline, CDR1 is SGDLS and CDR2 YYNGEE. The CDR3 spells CASSVGGHLEQFF. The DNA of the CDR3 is TGTGCCAGCAGCGTAGGGGGACACCTGGAGCAGTTCTTC.

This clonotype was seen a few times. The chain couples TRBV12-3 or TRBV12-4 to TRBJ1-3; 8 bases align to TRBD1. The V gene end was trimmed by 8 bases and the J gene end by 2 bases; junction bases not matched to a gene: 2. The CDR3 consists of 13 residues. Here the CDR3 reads CASGTGAGNTIYF. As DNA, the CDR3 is TGTGCCAGCGGGACAGGAGCTGGAAACACCATATATTTT.

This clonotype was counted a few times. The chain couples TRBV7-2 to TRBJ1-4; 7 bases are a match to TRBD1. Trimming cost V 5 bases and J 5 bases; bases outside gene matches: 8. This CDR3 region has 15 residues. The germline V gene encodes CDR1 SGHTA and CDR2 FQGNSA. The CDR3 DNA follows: TGTGCCAGCAGCCCCCAGACAGGGAAGAATGAAAAACTGTTTTTT. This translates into CASSPQTGKNEKLFF.

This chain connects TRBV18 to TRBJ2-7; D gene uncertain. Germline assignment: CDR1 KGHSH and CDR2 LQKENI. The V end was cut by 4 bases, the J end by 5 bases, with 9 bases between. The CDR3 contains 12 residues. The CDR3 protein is CASSRGRDEQYF. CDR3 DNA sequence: TGTGCCAGCTCACGTGGAAGGGACGAGCAGTACTTC.